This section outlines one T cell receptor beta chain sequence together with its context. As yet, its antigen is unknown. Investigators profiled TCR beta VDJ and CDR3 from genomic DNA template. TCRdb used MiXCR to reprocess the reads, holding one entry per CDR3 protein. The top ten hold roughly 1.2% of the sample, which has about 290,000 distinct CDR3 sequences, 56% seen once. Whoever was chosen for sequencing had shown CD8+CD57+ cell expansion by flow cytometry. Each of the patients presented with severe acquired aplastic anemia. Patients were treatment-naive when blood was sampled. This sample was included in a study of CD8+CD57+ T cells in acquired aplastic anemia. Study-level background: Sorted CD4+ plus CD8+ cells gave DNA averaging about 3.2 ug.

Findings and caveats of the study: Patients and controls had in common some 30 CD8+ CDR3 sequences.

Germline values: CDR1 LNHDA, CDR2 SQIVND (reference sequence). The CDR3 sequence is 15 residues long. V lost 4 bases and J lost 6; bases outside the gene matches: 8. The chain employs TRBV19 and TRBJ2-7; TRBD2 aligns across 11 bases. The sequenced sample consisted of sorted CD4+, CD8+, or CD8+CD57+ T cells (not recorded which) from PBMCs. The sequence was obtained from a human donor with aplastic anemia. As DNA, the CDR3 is TGTGCCAGTAGTAACATAGCGGGGGGGATAGGCGAGCAGTACTTC. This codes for CASSNIAGGIGEQYF. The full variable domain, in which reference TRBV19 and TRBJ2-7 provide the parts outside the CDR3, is DGGITQSPKYLFRKEGQNVTLSCEQNLNHDAMYWYRQDPGQGLRLIYYSQIVNDFQKGDIAEGYSVSREKKESFPLTVTSAQKNPTAFYLCASSNIAGGIGEQYFGPGTRLTVT.